This TCR beta chain is drawn from a study of vaccination and CD4 T cells after COVID-19. Turning to the study itself: Convalescent patients gave post-COVID blood a median about 100 days post-diagnosis, range 35 to 161. Median time from second vaccine dose to sampling was 72 days (14 to 241).

Oncomine TCR Beta short-read sequencing was applied to DNA from cultured CD4+ T cells. The authors extracted genomic DNA from cultured CD4+ T cells. TCRdb itself ran the PCR reads through MiXCR, one entry per CDR3 protein. The sample has about 15,000 distinct CDR3 sequences, around 73% seen once. The CDR3 length is 16 residues. In germline, CDR1 is MNHEY, CDR2 SVGAGI. V lost 0 bases and J lost 3; bases outside the gene matches: 3. Of note for this clonotype: Its specificity is not known.

Treatment denoted: approximately 11-day PBMC culture with coronavirus spike peptide pools or control peptides (ViraFEST assay). Positive PCR tests were logged from March through December 2020, ahead of US Alpha, Beta and Delta variants. Input material: CD4+ T cells from blood, cultured in vitro. The chain joins TRBV6-5 to TRBJ2-7, with 12 nucleotides matching TRBD2. This sequence was found in a human donor who had recovered from COVID-19. In nucleotides, the CDR3 is TGTGCCAGCAGTTACTCGACACTAGCGGGAGGCTACGAGCAGTACTTC. It translates to CASSYSTLAGGYEQYF.